This TCR beta chain was identified in a study of shared clonotypes between healthy human individuals. Study information: Researchers drew samples from two women and a few men aged 18 to 49.

The data were produced by immunoSEQ multiplex PCR, yet TCRdb's version contains in-frame clones alone and is incomplete. The data contain 2 million to 2.5 million clones, 80% to 95% of them seen just once; the ten biggest clones take up about 0.39%. In germline, CDR1 is SGHAT, CDR2 FQNNGV. The CDR3 extends over 15 amino acids. V was pared by 5 bases and J by 0 bases, with 10 bases between. The investigators split CD4+ cells into a CD45RA+ naive subset and a CD45RA-negative memory subset. V gene TRBV11-2 combines with J gene TRBJ2-2; D possibly corresponds to TRBD2 (6 bases). The sample taken for sequencing was naive CD4+ T cells from PBMCs. The subset was: CD45RA+ positively selected. The receptor comes from a man aged 18 to 30 in good health. Some clones in this sample may be carry-over from other donors' samples. DNA of the CDR3: TGTGCCAGCAGCCCGTCGGGGGCGAACACCGGGGAGCTGTTTTTT. Protein sequence: CASSPSGANTGELFF.